These T cell receptor beta chains were read from a single sample in a study of T-cell memory formation after mild COVID-19. TCRdb called the 5' RACE reads again in MiXCR, with one record for every CDR3 protein. The top ten hold under 15% of the sample, which has 300,000 to 400,000 distinct CDR3 sequences, approximately 21% seen once. The sequenced sample was PBMCs or a T cell subset sorted from them (not recorded which). These receptors were taken from an adult woman who had mild COVID-19 (a few samples of this study predate the infection). Cell type and time point are not known. CDR3s include the opening cysteine and the closing phenylalanine or tryptophan. The D gene is left open where the match is weak. The listing skips clone size in some rows; elsewhere it reads once, few, many or a size class.

d_call cdr3_length j_call v_call clone_size cdr3_nt cdr3_aa
- 17 TRBJ2-5 TRBV6-5 - TGTGCCAGCAGTAGTTACTCGAACCCGACGGTCCAAGAGACCCAGTACTTC CASSSYSNPTVQETQYF
TRBD1 16 TRBJ2-3 TRBV9 - TGTGCCAGCAGCGTCACGACAGGGGGTGGTGCAGATACGCAGTATTTT CASSVTTGGGADTQYF
TRBD2 15 TRBJ2-1 TRBV20-1 - TGCAGTGCTAGGAACTTCCTAGCGGGAGTATTTGAGCAGTTCTTC CSARNFLAGVFEQFF
- 15 TRBJ1-2 TRBV28 few TGTGCCAGCAGTACGCGACCGGGGGCCACGAATGGCTACACCTTC CASSTRPGATNGYTF
TRBD1 15 TRBJ1-5 TRBV20-1 few TGCAGTGCTACACCGACAGGGCCCATCAATCAGCCCCAGCATTTT CSATPTGPINQPQHF
- 14 TRBJ2-5 TRBV18 few TGTGCCAGCTCACCGGTGGCAGGACAAGAGACCCAGTACTTC CASSPVAGQETQYF
- 16 TRBJ2-2 TRBV7-3 few TGTGCCAGCAGCTTACCGGCAGGGCGGAACACCGGGGAGCTGTTTTTT CASSLPAGRNTGELFF
TRBD1 15 TRBJ2-2 TRBV29-1 few TGCAGCGTACGGACAGGGGCCGCGAACACCGGGGAGCTGTTTTTT CSVRTGAANTGELFF
- 16 TRBJ2-3 TRBV4-1 - TGCGCCAGCAGCCGGGCGGGATCCGGTAGCACAGATACGCAGTATTTT CASSRAGSGSTDTQYF
TRBD1 15 TRBJ1-5 TRBV5-5 few TGTGCCAGCAGCTTGGACTACAGGGACAGGCAGCCCCAGCATTTT CASSLDYRDRQPQHF
- 14 TRBJ2-2 TRBV2 - TGTGCCAGCAGTGGGGGCGGGTCCACCGGGGAGCTGTTTTTT CASSGGGSTGELFF
- 11 TRBJ2-1 TRBV29-1 few TGCAGCGTTGAAGACGAGGATGAGCAGTTCTTC CSVEDEDEQFF